This TCR beta chain was found in a study of CD8+ T cells in alopecia areata. Study-wide context: Tofacitinib was taken orally by treated patients, and the dose was 5 to 10 mg twice daily.

cDNA reverse transcribed from extracted RNA served as the sequencing template. Sequencing used immunoSEQ multiplex PCR; TCRdb keeps in-frame clones, though not all of them. Among 150,000 or so clones listed, 55% to 75% were seen once. This clone was found a few times. As to treatment: oral pan-JAK inhibitor, 5-10 mg twice daily. The CDR3 consists of 16 residues. Trimming took 4 bases from V and 4 from J, leaving 16 bases between them. Germline assignment: CDR1 SEHNR and CDR2 FQNEAQ (reference sequence). This chain connects TRBV7-9 to TRBJ1-4; D is perhaps TRBD1 (5 bases). This TCR was recovered from a human donor with alopecia areata. This specimen consisted of CD4+ T cells sorted from blood, obtained at week 4, from a patient treated with tofacitinib. The CDR3 spells CASSSRVQGFNEKLFF. The CDR3 bases are TGTGCCAGCAGCTCCAGAGTTCAGGGATTTAATGAAAAACTGTTTTTT.